One and the same sample provided the 5 T cell receptor beta chains below, sequenced in a study of cytomegalovirus exposure and HLA in healthy donors. 60 Vbeta and 13 Jbeta primers were used in PCR. Assay used: immunoSEQ multiplex PCR; TCRdb lists only in-frame clones, some missing. The sample records some 180,000 clones, about 90% being singletons. The sample taken for sequencing was PBMCs. The receptors derive from a girl in the first two years of life in good health and CMV-seronegative.

This chain connects TRBV20-1 to TRBJ2-3; D gene ambiguous. The CDR3 consists of 10 residues. From germline, CDR1 is DFQATT and CDR2 SNEGSKA (reference sequence). The germline V and J ends were trimmed by 6 bases and 5 bases, with 6 bases remaining between them. The CDR3 is CSAHRDTQYF. The CDR3 DNA sequence: TGCAGTGCCCACAGAGATACGCAGTATTTT.

The chain carries TRBV6-5 and TRBJ2-5; perhaps TRBD1 as D (6 bases). The DNA end lines up better with TRBJ2-7; the J call may be wrong. The CDR3 totals 15 residues. Germline lookup yields CDR1 MNHEY and CDR2 SVGAGI. The CDR3: CASSYSRTANYEQYF. CDR3 nucleotide sequence: TGTGCCAGCAGTTACTCGAGGACAGCTAACTACGAGCAGTACTTC.

The V and J genes are TRBV2 and TRBJ2-2, with 8 bases that match TRBD2. The CDR3 runs 15 residues. Trimming removed 11 bases from V and 3 bases from J; junction bases left unmatched: 11. Looked up from germline, CDR1 is SNHLY and CDR2 is FYNNEI. The CDR3 DNA follows: TGTGCCGGTCAGGCGGGGGGTCATTACACCGGGGAGCTGTTTTTT. Translating it yields CAGQAGGHYTGELFF.

This chain joins TRBV5-8 and TRBJ1-3; 9 bases are shared with TRBD1. This CDR3 contains 15 residues. Germline loops: CDR1 SGHTS, CDR2 YDEGEE. V trimming: 2 bases; J trimming: 4 bases; junction bases outside the gene matches: 4. CDR3 bases: TGTGCCAGCAGCTTTACCGGACAGGGGGGAAACACCATATATTTT. It encodes CASSFTGQGGNTIYF.

This chain links TRBV18 with TRBJ1-2, with D hard to call. Germline CDR1 reads KGHSH; CDR2 reads LQKENI. The CDR3 has 12 residues. Trimming pared 3 bases from V and 8 bases from J, leaving 10 bases between. CDR3 DNA: TGTGCCAGCTCACCGCGGGAAGGCGGCTACACCTTC. Protein sequence: CASSPREGGYTF.